Listed below are T cell receptor beta chains from one sample, sequenced in a study of blood T cells in healthy people across ages. TCRdb analysed the 5' RACE reads with MiXCR anew, one entry per CDR3 protein. The sample carries fewer than 750,000 distinct CDR3 sequences, roughly 48% recorded once. The sample comprised blood. The receptors originated from a man at least 80 years old in good health. Each CDR3 is given with its conserved first and last residue. The order of the fields is CDR3 protein, CDR3 DNA, J gene, V gene, D gene, CDR3 length, clone size. The D gene is left open where the match is weak. Clone size is given for some rows only: seen once, a few or many times, or a class if the clone is expanded.

CDR3 protein: CSAPRQGLETQYF
CDR3 DNA: TGCAGTGCTCCAAGACAGGGTTTGGAGACCCAGTACTTC
J gene: TRBJ2-5
V gene: TRBV20-1
D gene: TRBD1
CDR3 length: 13
clone size: .

CDR3 protein: CASKLGRGSSPLHF
CDR3 DNA: TGCGCCAGCAAGCTCGGCAGGGGGTCTTCACCCCTCCACTTT
J gene: TRBJ1-6
V gene: TRBV5-1
D gene: TRBD1
CDR3 length: 14
clone size: .

CDR3 protein: CASSHQGTLIPYEQYF
CDR3 DNA: TGTGCCAGCAGCCATCAGGGGACCCTAATTCCCTACGAGCAGTACTTC
J gene: TRBJ2-7
V gene: TRBV14
D gene: .
CDR3 length: 16
clone size: few

CDR3 protein: CASSVGDSGYGYTF
CDR3 DNA: TGTGCCAGCAGTGTGGGAGACAGCGGCTATGGCTACACCTTC
J gene: TRBJ1-2
V gene: TRBV6-6
D gene: .
CDR3 length: 14
clone size: .

CDR3 protein: CASSEAGGRLYNEQFF
CDR3 DNA: TGTGCCAGCAGTGAAGCGGGGGGGCGACTCTACAATGAGCAGTTCTTC
J gene: TRBJ2-1
V gene: TRBV2
D gene: .
CDR3 length: 16
clone size: .

CDR3 protein: CSARGSSEQYF
CDR3 DNA: TGCAGTGCTAGAGGCTCTTCGGAGCAGTACTTC
J gene: TRBJ2-7
V gene: TRBV20-1
D gene: .
CDR3 length: 11
clone size: .

CDR3 protein: CASSLARDRGSYEQYF
CDR3 DNA: TGTGCCAGCAGCTTAGCGAGGGACAGGGGATCCTACGAGCAGTACTTC
J gene: TRBJ2-7
V gene: TRBV7-2
D gene: TRBD1
CDR3 length: 16
clone size: few

CDR3 protein: CATSEAGFDNEQFF
CDR3 DNA: TGTGCCACCAGTGAGGCCGGGTTTGACAATGAGCAGTTCTTC
J gene: TRBJ2-1
V gene: TRBV24-1
D gene: .
CDR3 length: 14
clone size: few

CDR3 protein: CSARPGDRGVSGYYGYTF
CDR3 DNA: TGCAGTGCTAGACCCGGAGACAGGGGAGTGTCAGGGTACTATGGCTACACCTTC
J gene: TRBJ1-2
V gene: TRBV20-1
D gene: TRBD1
CDR3 length: 18
clone size: few

CDR3 protein: CASAKGGQLASGANVLTF
CDR3 DNA: TGTGCCAGCGCCAAGGGTGGGCAGCTTGCCTCTGGGGCCAACGTCCTGACTTTC
J gene: TRBJ2-6
V gene: TRBV6-1
D gene: .
CDR3 length: 18
clone size: .

CDR3 protein: CASSWNLQETQFF
CDR3 DNA: TGCGCCAGCAGCTGGAACCTCCAAGAGACCCAGTTCTTC
J gene: TRBJ2-1
V gene: TRBV5-1
D gene: .
CDR3 length: 13
clone size: once

CDR3 protein: CATSRDLWGGYTF
CDR3 DNA: TGTGCCACCAGCAGAGATCTGTGGGGTGGCTACACCTTC
J gene: TRBJ1-2
V gene: TRBV15
D gene: .
CDR3 length: 13
clone size: many

CDR3 protein: CSVGDGNYGYTF
CDR3 DNA: TGCAGCGTGGGGGACGGTAACTATGGCTACACCTTC
J gene: TRBJ1-2
V gene: TRBV29-1
D gene: .
CDR3 length: 12
clone size: few

CDR3 protein: CASSPTGTRPKNIQYF
CDR3 DNA: TGTGCCAGCAGCCCCACCGGGACGCGGCCCAAAAACATTCAGTACTTC
J gene: TRBJ2-4
V gene: TRBV12-3/TRBV12-4
D gene: .
CDR3 length: 16
clone size: .

CDR3 protein: CASSDGRISYEQYF
CDR3 DNA: TGTGCCAGCAGTGACGGCCGGATCTCCTACGAGCAGTACTTC
J gene: TRBJ2-7
V gene: TRBV6-5
D gene: .
CDR3 length: 14
clone size: few

CDR3 protein: CASRFDRGSYEQYF
CDR3 DNA: TGTGCCAGCAGATTCGACAGGGGCTCCTACGAGCAGTACTTC
J gene: TRBJ2-7
V gene: TRBV5-5
D gene: TRBD1
CDR3 length: 14
clone size: .

CDR3 protein: CASSAGMGDEQFF
CDR3 DNA: TGCGCCAGCAGCGCGGGGATGGGGGATGAGCAGTTCTTC
J gene: TRBJ2-1
V gene: TRBV5-1
D gene: .
CDR3 length: 13
clone size: .

CDR3 protein: CSANLAGGLNEQFF
CDR3 DNA: TGCAGTGCTAACCTAGCGGGAGGGCTCAATGAGCAGTTCTTC
J gene: TRBJ2-1
V gene: TRBV20-1
D gene: TRBD2
CDR3 length: 14
clone size: .

CDR3 protein: CANSLGARDTQYF
CDR3 DNA: TGTGCCAACAGCTTAGGTGCCCGAGATACGCAGTATTTT
J gene: TRBJ2-3
V gene: TRBV7-2
D gene: .
CDR3 length: 13
clone size: .

CDR3 protein: CASRANSGASEQYF
CDR3 DNA: TGTGCCAGCAGAGCAAACTCGGGGGCGAGCGAGCAGTACTTC
J gene: TRBJ2-7
V gene: TRBV2
D gene: .
CDR3 length: 14
clone size: few

CDR3 protein: CASSYSLAGRYEQFF
CDR3 DNA: TGTGCCAGCAGTTACTCGTTAGCGGGAAGGTATGAGCAGTTCTTC
J gene: TRBJ2-1
V gene: TRBV6-2/TRBV6-3
D gene: TRBD2
CDR3 length: 15
clone size: .

CDR3 protein: CASSQRAGGAEAKNIQYF
CDR3 DNA: TGCGCCAGCAGCCAACGAGCGGGGGGAGCGGAGGCCAAAAACATTCAGTACTTC
J gene: TRBJ2-4
V gene: TRBV4-3
D gene: TRBD2
CDR3 length: 18
clone size: .

CDR3 protein: CASSYSPSSDTQYF
CDR3 DNA: TGTGCCAGCAGTTACTCCCCTTCGTCCGATACGCAGTATTTT
J gene: TRBJ2-3
V gene: TRBV6-5
D gene: .
CDR3 length: 14
clone size: many

CDR3 protein: CATKLLESNEQFF
CDR3 DNA: TGTGCCACCAAACTCCTAGAGAGCAATGAGCAGTTCTTC
J gene: TRBJ2-1
V gene: TRBV28
D gene: .
CDR3 length: 13
clone size: few

CDR3 protein: CSARRLEDGYTF
CDR3 DNA: TGCAGTGCTAGGAGGCTGGAGGATGGCTACACCTTC
J gene: TRBJ1-2
V gene: TRBV20-1
D gene: .
CDR3 length: 12
clone size: .

CDR3 protein: CSGTQGQRGTDTQYF
CDR3 DNA: TGCAGTGGGACACAAGGTCAGCGCGGCACAGATACGCAGTATTTT
J gene: TRBJ2-3
V gene: TRBV20-1
D gene: .
CDR3 length: 15
clone size: few

CDR3 protein: CASSPVDRGYNEQFF
CDR3 DNA: TGTGCCAGCAGTCCGGTAGACAGGGGATACAATGAGCAGTTCTTC
J gene: TRBJ2-1
V gene: TRBV28
D gene: TRBD1
CDR3 length: 15
clone size: .

CDR3 protein: CASSRDRAPGPNEQFF
CDR3 DNA: TGCGCCAGCAGCCGTGACCGGGCTCCCGGCCCCAATGAGCAGTTCTTC
J gene: TRBJ2-1
V gene: TRBV4-3
D gene: .
CDR3 length: 16
clone size: .

CDR3 protein: CASSDSLDRTGANVLTF
CDR3 DNA: TGCGCCAGCAGCGACAGCCTTGACAGGACTGGGGCCAACGTCCTGACTTTC
J gene: TRBJ2-6
V gene: TRBV5-1
D gene: .
CDR3 length: 17
clone size: .

CDR3 protein: CASSTPDRGPTDTQYF
CDR3 DNA: TGTGCCAGCAGTACCCCCGACAGGGGACCCACAGATACGCAGTATTTT
J gene: TRBJ2-3
V gene: TRBV6-2/TRBV6-3
D gene: TRBD1
CDR3 length: 16
clone size: .

CDR3 protein: CSAPGHAVLEQYF
CDR3 DNA: TGCAGTGCGCCGGGACATGCTGTTTTGGAGCAGTACTTC
J gene: TRBJ2-7
V gene: TRBV20-1
D gene: .
CDR3 length: 13
clone size: .

CDR3 protein: CASSQEQGSWAPLHF
CDR3 DNA: TGTGCCAGCAGCCAAGAACAGGGTTCATGGGCACCCCTCCACTTT
J gene: TRBJ1-6
V gene: TRBV3-1
D gene: .
CDR3 length: 15
clone size: .

CDR3 protein: CASRRSADYEQYF
CDR3 DNA: TGTGCCAGCAGAAGGTCGGCGGACTACGAGCAGTACTTC
J gene: TRBJ2-7
V gene: TRBV6-5
D gene: .
CDR3 length: 13
clone size: many

CDR3 protein: CASGPREGRIDTQYF
CDR3 DNA: TGTGCCAGCGGCCCGCGGGAGGGCCGAATCGATACGCAGTATTTT
J gene: TRBJ2-3
V gene: TRBV11-2
D gene: TRBD2
CDR3 length: 15
clone size: .

CDR3 protein: CATSDPTSGARSFF
CDR3 DNA: TGTGCCACCAGTGACCCGACTAGCGGAGCCCGGTCGTTCTTC
J gene: TRBJ2-1
V gene: TRBV24-1
D gene: TRBD2
CDR3 length: 14
clone size: once

CDR3 protein: CASSLAIRNTEAFF
CDR3 DNA: TGTGCCAGCAGTTTGGCCATAAGGAACACTGAAGCTTTCTTT
J gene: TRBJ1-1
V gene: TRBV12-3/TRBV12-4
D gene: .
CDR3 length: 14
clone size: .

CDR3 protein: CAISGGRHTDTQYF
CDR3 DNA: TGTGCCATCAGTGGCGGACGGCACACAGATACGCAGTATTTT
J gene: TRBJ2-3
V gene: TRBV10-3
D gene: .
CDR3 length: 14
clone size: .

CDR3 protein: CASSPGLNEKLFF
CDR3 DNA: TGTGCCAGCTCACCAGGGTTGAATGAAAAACTGTTTTTT
J gene: TRBJ1-4
V gene: TRBV18
D gene: .
CDR3 length: 13
clone size: .

CDR3 protein: CASSHTRISYEQYF
CDR3 DNA: TGTGCCAGCAGCCACACTCGTATCTCCTACGAGCAGTACTTC
J gene: TRBJ2-7
V gene: TRBV7-9
D gene: .
CDR3 length: 14
clone size: many

CDR3 protein: CASSLDANGQGFYEQYF
CDR3 DNA: TGTGCCAGCAGCTTAGATGCCAACGGACAGGGGTTCTACGAGCAGTACTTC
J gene: TRBJ2-7
V gene: TRBV7-2
D gene: TRBD1
CDR3 length: 17
clone size: .

CDR3 protein: CSASTGGYGYTF
CDR3 DNA: TGCAGTGCTAGCACCGGGGGGTATGGCTACACCTTC
J gene: TRBJ1-2
V gene: TRBV20-1
D gene: .
CDR3 length: 12
clone size: .

CDR3 protein: CASTLGQPNTGELFF
CDR3 DNA: TGCGCCAGCACTTTGGGACAGCCGAACACCGGGGAGCTGTTTTTT
J gene: TRBJ2-2
V gene: TRBV5-1
D gene: TRBD1
CDR3 length: 15
clone size: .

CDR3 protein: CASSYSPGQGTVTGANVLTF
CDR3 DNA: TGTGCCAGCAGTTACTCGCCGGGACAGGGGACGGTGACTGGGGCCAACGTCCTGACTTTC
J gene: TRBJ2-6
V gene: TRBV6-2/TRBV6-3
D gene: TRBD1
CDR3 length: 20
clone size: .

CDR3 protein: CASSLESGLAGDYNEQFF
CDR3 DNA: TGTGCCAGCAGCTTAGAAAGCGGACTAGCGGGGGACTACAATGAGCAGTTCTTC
J gene: TRBJ2-1
V gene: TRBV7-2
D gene: TRBD2
CDR3 length: 18
clone size: .

CDR3 protein: CASSSGGRSNEQFF
CDR3 DNA: TGTGCCAGCAGCTCTGGGGGGAGAAGCAATGAGCAGTTCTTC
J gene: TRBJ2-1
V gene: TRBV7-6
D gene: .
CDR3 length: 14
clone size: few